Each of the 7 T cell receptor beta chains below was sequenced from the same sample in a study of spatial heterogeneity in lung cancer. General study points: Higher tumor mutation counts went along with higher counts of expanded intratumoral alpha and beta TCRs.

These TCRs' antigens remain unknown. TCRdb recomputed calls from the 5' RACE reads with MiXCR, one row per CDR3 protein. The data hold under 15,000 distinct CDR3 sequences, with roughly 5.2% observed a single time. The time point: sample taken at primary tumor resection. Material: lung tumor tissue, obtained at surgery. These receptor sequences come from a male donor with early-stage non-small cell lung cancer.

This clonotype was detected ten times or more. J is TRBJ2-1 and V is TRBV12-3 or TRBV12-4; D is uncertain. V lost 5 bases and J lost 8, with 13 bases in between. The CDR3 sequence is 13 residues long. CDR3 amino acids: CASSGVVSDEQFF. The CDR3 DNA is TGTGCCAGCAGTGGGGTCGTCAGCGATGAGCAGTTCTTC.

This clonotype was seen ten or more times. J is TRBJ2-2 and V is TRBV5-1, with D possibly being TRBD2 (6 bases). Trimming took 7 bases from V and 5 from J, leaving 15 bases between them. This CDR3 region has 14 residues. Germline values: CDR1 SGHRS, CDR2 YFSETQ. CDR3 nucleotides: TGCGCCAGCCTCGAGACCGGGAGAACCGGGGAGCTGTTTTTT. It translates to CASLETGRTGELFF.

The sample holds many counts of this clonotype. The chain is built from TRBV6-5 and TRBJ2-7; TRBD2 is a possible D gene (7 bases). Per the germline V gene, CDR1 is MNHEY and CDR2 is SVGAGI. CDR3 length: 14 residues. The V and J ends lost 2 bases and 0 bases respectively, with 8 bases between them. The CDR3 sequence is CASSYGGASYEQYV. In DNA form, the CDR3 reads TGTGCCAGCAGTTACGGGGGGGCCTCCTACGAGCAGTACGTC.

This clonotype was detected many times. The V gene is TRBV6-5, the J gene TRBJ1-3; D gene unclear. The CDR3 spans 14 residues. Germline values: CDR1 MNHEY, CDR2 SVGAGI. The V gene lost 8 bases and the J gene lost 2 bases, with 13 bases spanning the gap. CDR3 nucleotides: TGTGCCAGCGCCCGGGCAAGGGCTGGAAACACCATATATTTT. Its protein is CASARARAGNTIYF.

This clonotype appeared many times. This chain links TRBV12-3 or TRBV12-4 with TRBJ1-5, with no clear D. V lost 5 bases and J lost 4, with 15 bases in between. The CDR3 runs 15 residues. The CDR3 protein is CASSRAVSANQPQHF. The CDR3 bases are TGTGCCAGCAGTAGAGCGGTCAGCGCTAATCAGCCCCAGCATTTT.

This clonotype has ten or more counts. The chain combines TRBV20-1 with TRBJ2-2; D gene ambiguous. This CDR3 is built from 15 residues. V gave up 3 bases and J gave up 2 bases, with 13 bases separating them. CDR1 and CDR2 (germline): DFQATT, SNEGSKA (reference sequence). CDR3 residues: CSARRSGSNTGELFF. For the CDR3, the DNA is TGCAGTGCTAGGAGATCGGGCAGTAACACCGGGGAGCTGTTTTTT.

This clonotype was observed many times. The chain has TRBV7-6 and TRBJ2-4; D may be TRBD1 (6 bases). Trimming left V 5 bases short and J 6 bases short, with 11 bases between. The V gene's germline CDR1 is SGHVS and CDR2 FNYEAQ. The CDR3 contains 13 residues. The CDR3 DNA sequence: TGTGCCAGCAGCCTGTTGGGGGCAAACATTCAGTACTTC. Translating it yields CASSLLGANIQYF.